The 7 T cell receptor beta chains listed next were all sequenced from one sample in a study of monozygotic twins with inflammatory bowel disease. TCRdb re-called the 5' RACE reads and catalogs CDR3 proteins one per entry, DNA excluded. The sample has tens of thousands of distinct CDR3 sequences; the top ten hold around 7%. Material for sequencing was blood. The source of these receptors is a human donor with ulcerative colitis or Crohn's disease, or a healthy co-twin of an affected twin (not recorded which).

The chain recombines TRBV6-5 with TRBJ2-3. This CDR3 has 15 amino acids. Germline CDR1 and CDR2: MNHEY and SVGAGI. CDR3 region: CASSSDLASTDTQYF.

The V gene is TRBV20-1, the J gene TRBJ1-2; TCRdb's D call, TRBD1, is unchecked because there is no DNA. The CDR3 is 15 residues long. CDR1 and CDR2 (germline): DFQATT, SNEGSKA (reference sequence). The CDR3 loop is CSAQGVGDPLNGYTF.

The V and J genes are TRBV15 and TRBJ2-5; TCRdb selects TRBD2, and the lack of DNA leaves this call unchecked. Germline CDR1 reads LNHNV; CDR2 reads YYDKDF (reference sequence). The CDR3 is made up of 15 amino acids. CDR3: CATSTLLAGGETQYF. The entire variable domain, with the rest obtained from reference TRBV15 and TRBJ2-5, is as follows: DAMVIQNPRYQVTQFGKPVTLSCSQTLNHNVMYWYQQKSSQAPKLLFHYYDKDFNNEADTPDNFQSRRPNTSFCFLDIRSPGLGDTAMYLCATSTLLAGGETQYFGPGTRLLVL.

CDR3 protein: CSARTTDSYEQYF. The J gene is TRBJ2-7, the V gene TRBV20-1. This CDR3 has 13 residues. Germline V CDR1 and CDR2: DFQATT, SNEGSKA (reference sequence).

The chain has TRBV13 and TRBJ2-2; TCRdb outputs TRBD2, but without DNA this stays unchecked. Germline V gene data show CDR1 as PRHDT and CDR2 as FYEKMQ (reference sequence). This CDR3 has 16 amino acids. CDR3 sequence reads: CASSSPRVDPTGELFF.

The chain links TRBV5-6 to TRBJ2-5; TCRdb outputs TRBD1, but without DNA this stays unchecked. There are 17 residues in the CDR3. Germline CDR1 reads SGHDT; CDR2 reads YYEEEE. The CDR3 sequence is CASSFSYRDPWKETQYF.

By frequency, this clonotype registers medium-sized. CDR3 sequence: CASSVEASVATNEKLFF. V and J are TRBV7-6 and TRBJ1-4. In germline, CDR1 is SGHVS, CDR2 FNYEAQ. This CDR3 comprises 17 residues.